What follows is one TCR beta chain and its context. This entry is derived from a study of blood T cell repertoires in COVID-19. Study-wide context: Samples taken during acute and convalescent COVID-19 were collected in the United States, Italy and Spain. In each case, the material was cDNA or gDNA derived from T cells, B-cell-depleted T cells, or PBMCs.

In the authors' methods: Amplification of reference gene primers provided the estimated nucleated cell counts. The method was immunoSEQ multiplex PCR; TCRdb's version includes in-frame clones alone and lacks a portion of them. Clone size and V and J calls were adopted from that table, with D and trimming inferred from the DNA. The profile shows approximately 280,000 clones, roughly 90% of them singletons. The sequence was collected from a man between 18 and 35 years old with active or convalescent COVID-19. Material: peripheral blood.

This chain's CDR3 is CASRQGESYEQYF. CDR3 in DNA: TGTGCCAGCCGTCAGGGGGAATCCTACGAGCAGTACTTC. The chain joins TRBV6-5 to TRBJ2-7, with 7 bases aligning to TRBD1. The J segment lost 1 base and the V segment lost 8 bases, leaving 5 bases of the junction unmatched. The V gene's germline CDR1 is MNHEY and CDR2 SVGAGI. CDR3 length: 13 residues.